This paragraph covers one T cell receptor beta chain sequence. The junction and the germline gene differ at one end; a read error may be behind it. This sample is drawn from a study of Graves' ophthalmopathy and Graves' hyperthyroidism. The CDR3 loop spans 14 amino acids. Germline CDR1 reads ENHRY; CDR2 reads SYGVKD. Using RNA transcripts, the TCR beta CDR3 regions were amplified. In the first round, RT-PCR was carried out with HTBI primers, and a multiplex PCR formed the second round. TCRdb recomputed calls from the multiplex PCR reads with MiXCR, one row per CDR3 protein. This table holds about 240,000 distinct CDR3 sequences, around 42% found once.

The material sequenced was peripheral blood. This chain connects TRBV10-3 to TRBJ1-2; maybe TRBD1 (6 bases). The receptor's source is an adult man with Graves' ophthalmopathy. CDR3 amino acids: CASSERGAPDGYTF. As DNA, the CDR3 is TGTGCCAGCAGTGAAAGGGGGGCGCCGGATGGCTACACCTTC.